This TCR beta chain comes out of a study of cytomegalovirus exposure and HLA in healthy donors (dated by TCRdb to the late 2010s). About the investigation overall: In an earlier analysis of some 550 of the donors, about 260 Gb of sequence data and some 120 million unique TCR beta sequences from 150 million to 200 million T cells were reported. Typing coverage varied by locus: roughly 629-630 donors for A, B, C, DRB1 and DQB1; more than 500 for DQA1; over 600 for DPA1; some 470 for DPB1. Every discovery cohort repertoire had been produced on one sequencing platform. The study aimed to test whether cataloging public T cell receptors could reveal signatures of past pathogen exposure. To study patterns of TCR occurrence, a later analysis re-analyzed previously published TCR beta repertoires from 500 to 850 donors and added high-resolution HLA genotyping. An early release that covered fewer than 800 HLA-typed donors contained 300 to 350 gigabases of sequencing data and tens of millions of unique TCR sequences. The genetic ancestry cluster associated with self-reported Caucasian donors included about 84% of the 350 to 500 genotyped donors. On average, roughly 240,000 unique TCR beta nucleotide sequences were sequenced per donor among 300 to 500 genotyped donors of the cohort, with roughly 19% of those sequences being non-productive. Four to six DR-DQ haplotypes were handled as single units for association and clustering because linkage in the cohort was strong. A separate validation cohort of approximately 120 different subjects was used in addition to the approximately 700-subject first cohort. Using immunosequencing, the study profiled T cell repertoires from some 670 subjects and related those repertoires to cytomegalovirus serostatus. Genome-wide SNP genotypes for about 55% of the roughly 670 donors were used in a later genetic analysis, which treated that subset as a discovery cohort. To predict cytomegalovirus infection status, the study brought together high-throughput TCR immunosequencing, statistical association of individual TCRs with disease status, and machine learning. Donor age, sex, ethnicity and CMV serostatus were compiled alongside the repertoire data. Class I and class II HLA loci were covered by the typing at four-digit resolution. An earlier analysis of roughly 600 of the donors used high-throughput TCR beta sequencing to judge whether each TCR beta V gene segment behaved as functional or pseudogenic. Rather than using new phenotypic data, the later analysis identified candidate immune exposures from TCR beta sequences and from how often those sequences occurred across donors.

From a lookup of the germline V gene (reference sequence), CDR1 and CDR2 are LNHNV and YYDKDF. A distance of 17 bases separates the germline ends of V and J, which lose 11 bases and 2 bases respectively. The CDR3 holds 14 amino acids from the cysteine to the phenylalanine. The kept DNA is CDR3 alone, 42 bases in frame from the first base. General findings and caveats noted by the study authors: HLA typing was unavailable for some donors at each locus, so association tests used only the typed subset. An earlier analysis of roughly 570 of the donors showed that most TCR beta V segments appeared in productive rearrangements either about 90% or about 30% of the time, which broadly matched IMGT annotations. A later genetic analysis associated a missense DCLRE1C variant with V-gene and J-gene trimming of TCR beta chains, and an independent cohort replicated the association. Correlated functional status among segregating V segments might be attributable to linkage disequilibrium, but an unknown experimental factor could not be ruled out. The only immune exposure information available for the cohort was CMV serostatus. In a later analysis, the rate of TCR association differed among HLA loci, with DRB1 alleles having the most associated TCRs and HLA-C alleles having the fewest. It was suggested by the authors that the approach could potentially be generalized to other disease states and immunological phenotypes. A later analysis found that most CMV-associated TCR beta chains appeared HLA-restricted, with HLA associations seemingly driven largely by CMV exposure. A cluster of highly shared sequence variants was judged likely to be a technical artifact of the sequencing pipeline. A later analysis reported that several top co-occurrence clusters appeared linked to parvovirus B19, influenza, CMV and Epstein-Barr virus. According to a later genetic analysis, donors in an Asian-associated ancestry cluster had fewer N-insertions in productive TCRs than the roughly 670-donor mean. When HLA alleles, especially DR and DQ, strongly co-occurred, TCR associations were difficult to assign to individual alleles. Compared with equally common non-associated chains, HLA-associated TCR beta chains in a later analysis were more clonally expanded and had lower generation probabilities. Because counts were too low, under 20 rarely observed V segments, including chromosome 9 orphons, were left out of the earlier analysis of 587 of the donors. In this cohort, only TCR beta chains were sequenced, and detectable features were limited by the absence of alpha or paired-chain data. The classifier was reported to diagnose cytomegalovirus status with high specificity and sensitivity in both the original and validation cohorts. Because the 87-base-pair reads could not distinguish some IMGT-functional V segments, including TRBV6-2 and TRBV6-3, those segments were excluded. Most TCR sequences were seen in very few donors, while some public TCRs were found in many individuals. In the study, around 150 TCR beta chains were listed as associated with cytomegalovirus. Three of the identified cytomegalovirus-associated TCR beta chains were confirmed in vitro to be specific for cytomegalovirus antigens. At a false discovery rate of 0.05, a later analysis linked approximately 18,000 TCR beta sequences to specific HLA alleles. The presence/absence analyses assumed that sequencing depth was roughly uniform across donors, and that assumption may not be true. A further reported finding was that TCR beta sequences accurately predicted the HLA-A and HLA-B alleles for most subjects in the first cohort.

About this clone: Its antigen remains unidentified. Per-base quality was not reported, and no clone a single base away is much larger than it.

Receptors were amplified or captured by the immunoSEQ multiplex PCR assay. A mixture of 60 forward primers for TCR Vbeta segments and 13 reverse primers for TCR Jbeta segments was used in the multiplex PCR. Amplification of the CDR3 region of rearranged TCR beta genes was performed with a multiplex PCR assay on genomic DNA. The amplified TCR beta libraries were sequenced on the Illumina HiSeq System as 87-base-pair reads. The study's processing was this. A later analysis counted tens of millions of unique TCR beta chains across the 670 or so repertoires, and roughly 11 million of these chains were shared by at least two donors. A nearest-neighbor algorithm error-corrected the raw reads and collapsed the reads into unique sequences, merging closely related sequences to remove PCR and sequencing errors. V, D and J gene segments were assigned by aligning CDR3 sequences to IMGT reference sequences. For a sequence to be retained, a match of at least six nucleotides was required to both a V gene segment and a J gene segment. A rearrangement counted as productive if the CDR3 had no stop codons and remained in frame with V and J, and every other rearrangement counted as non-productive. CDR3 was defined according to IMGT convention as the region running from the second conserved V-encoded cysteine to the conserved J-encoded phenylalanine. The earlier analysis of 500 to 650 of the donors excluded any sequence lacking an unambiguous match to a single V gene segment. In an earlier analysis of almost 600 of the donors, a V segment was called functional when productive rearrangements were above 56.7%, and segregating when the standard deviation between donors exceeded 5%. To diagnose cytomegalovirus status from the catalog of TCR beta chain sequences, a statistical classification framework was built. In a later analysis, TCR nucleotide sequences were compared against IMGT/GENE-DB human TR gene sequences so that V and J genes could be assigned. A later analysis assigned CDR3 sequences and most-parsimonious VDJ recombination scenarios with the TCRdist pipeline. In a later analysis, each TCR beta chain was defined by its CDR3 amino acid sequence together with its V-gene family, and reads lacking a unique V-gene family were excluded. To address suspected cross-contamination and a sequencing artifact, a later analysis removed roughly 640 highly shared, low-generation-probability nucleotide sequences. In a later analysis, a clonal expansion index was calculated for each public chain from normalized within-repertoire ranks of inferred template counts. In a later analysis, generation probabilities were computed using a VDJ recombination model fitted to out-of-frame rearrangements, and the results were checked against IGoR. A later analysis scored TCR-TCR, TCR-HLA and TCR-CMV co-occurrence with hypergeometric tests, applying a repertoire-size bias correction to TCR pairs. False discovery rates were estimated in a later analysis by permuting HLA or CMV assignments 20 times. A later analysis grouped co-occurring TCRs with DBSCAN, adding TCRdist sequence similarity when clustering within HLA-allele-positive subsets. Repertoires with fewer than 30,000 or more than 120,000 public chains were left out of co-occurrence clustering, as were a handful of repertoires with anomalous nucleotide sharing. TCRdb provides this immuneACCESS table in a form limited to in-frame rearrangements. Some clones are lacking; in checked studies, under half of them reflect an unresolved V gene, and why the rest are absent is not known. Clone size and the V and J calls come from that table; the DNA yielded D and trimming. This sample has 90,000 to 110,000 clones in its table, and around 86% of those were observed once. In total, the top ten clones hold about 2% of the sample.

The cohort consisted of 600 to 750 healthy bone marrow donors. All cohort members were sampled while nominally healthy, although unrecorded immune exposures were likely present. The donor was CMV seronegative and was included in the group of a few hundred seronegative cohort members. Every donor gave a peripheral blood sample, and the peripheral blood mononuclear cells from that sample were used for TCR beta sequencing. The Qiagen DNeasy Blood Extraction Kit was used to extract genomic DNA from the blood cell samples. This sequence was found in a woman younger than 45 in good health and CMV-seronegative. Sequencing was done on a sample of PBMCs. The rearranged segments are TRBV15 and TRBJ2-3, with no D gene named confidently. The CDR3 protein sequence reads: CASRVAEDTDTQYF. The DNA sequence is as follows: TGTGCCTCCCGAGTGGCGGAAGACACAGATACGCAGTATTTT.